Shown below are 19 T cell receptor beta chains from a single sample sequenced in a study of cytomegalovirus exposure and HLA in healthy donors. The study ran its PCR with 60 Vbeta and 13 Jbeta primers. Profiling relied on immunoSEQ multiplex PCR, and the TCRdb table lists in-frame clones only, not all of them. In the table there are fewer than 150,000 clones, around 77% of which are singletons. The material sequenced was PBMCs. The receptors derive from a man in his thirties or forties in good health and CMV-seronegative.

The chain has TRBV2 and TRBJ2-3, with D perhaps TRBD2 (5 bases). From germline, CDR1 is SNHLY and CDR2 FYNNEI. The CDR3 spans 14 residues. V was cut by 7 bases and J by 2 bases, with 13 bases left in between. The CDR3 reads CASNRGLNTDTQYF. In DNA form, the CDR3 reads TGTGCCAGCAACCGGGGTCTTAACACAGATACGCAGTATTTT.

This clone was detected only a few times. This chain connects TRBV25-1 to TRBJ2-7, with D hard to call. The CDR3 covers 13 residues. V shed 1 base and J shed 0 bases, with 4 bases lying between them. Per the germline V gene, CDR1 is MGHDK and CDR2 is SYGVNS. CDR3 protein: CASSESGSYEQYF. The CDR3 DNA follows: TGTGCCAGCAGTGAATCGGGCTCCTACGAGCAGTACTTC.

V usage is TRBV28 and J usage is TRBJ2-6; D is unclear. The V gene lost 8 bases and the J gene lost 1 base, with 6 bases spanning the gap. This CDR3 is 13 amino acids long. Germline V gene sequence: CDR1 MDHEN, CDR2 SYDVKM. The CDR3 loop reads CASYSSGANVLTF. The DNA for the CDR3 is TGTGCCAGCTATTCTTCTGGGGCCAACGTCCTGACTTTC.

The chain links TRBV27 to TRBJ1-2; possibly TRBD1 for D (5 bases). Germline V gene lookup returns CDR1 MNHEY and CDR2 SMNVEV (reference sequence). The germline V and J ends were trimmed by 4 bases and 7 bases, with 22 bases remaining between them. The CDR3 length is 16 residues. The CDR3 here is CASSSVQAGFLRGYTF. The DNA of the CDR3 is TGTGCCAGCAGTTCGGTCCAAGCAGGGTTTCTGCGTGGCTACACCTTC.

The gene calls are TRBV5-1 and TRBJ1-5; D possibly corresponds to TRBD1 (5 bases). The CDR3 has 15 residues. Germline CDR1 SGHRS, CDR2 YFSETQ. V shed 2 bases and J shed 7 bases, with 16 bases lying between them. CDR3 DNA: TGCGCCAGCAGCTTAGGGCAGGGTATTGGCCAGCCCCAGCATTTT. Encoded protein: CASSLGQGIGQPQHF.

The CDR3 DNA follows: TGTGCCGCCGGGGGAACGGGGGGCAACGCTTTCTTT. It encodes CAAGGTGGNAFF. The V call is TRBV6-5, the J call TRBJ1-1, with D perhaps matching TRBD1 (6 bases). Germline V gene sequence: CDR1 MNHEY, CDR2 SVGAGI. CDR3 length: 12 amino acids. The germline V and J ends were trimmed by 11 bases and 11 bases, with 21 bases remaining between them.

A single count supports this clone. The chain has TRBV4-2 and TRBJ2-1; TRBD2 might be the D (6 bases). V lost 3 bases and J lost 6, with 24 bases in between. CDR3 length: 18 residues. CDR1 LGHNA and CDR2 YNFKEQ come from the germline V gene. The CDR3 coding sequence is TGTGCCAGCAGCCATGATAGAGTAGAAGCAGGAGGGCGCAATGAGCAGTTCTTC. This sequence encodes CASSHDRVEAGGRNEQFF.

This clone was found a few times. The chain is built from TRBV5-4 and TRBJ2-1, with 12 bases fitting TRBD2. Trimming cost V 8 bases and J 8 bases; bases outside gene matches: 5. CDR1 is SGHNT and CDR2 is YYREEE in the germline V gene (reference sequence). The CDR3 contains 13 residues. The CDR3 is CASTSGRFDEQFF. In DNA form, the CDR3 reads TGTGCCAGTACTAGCGGGAGGTTCGATGAGCAGTTCTTC. Full variable domain (remainder filled in from reference TRBV5-4 and TRBJ2-1): ETGVTQSPTHLIKTRGQQVTLRCSSQSGHNTVSWYQQALGQGPQFIFQYYREEENGRGNFPPRFSGLQFPNYSSELNVNALELDDSALYLCASTSGRFDEQFFGPGTRLTVL.

V gene TRBV18 combines with J gene TRBJ1-2; a possible D gene is TRBD1 (6 bases). This CDR3 is 14 amino acids long. Germline lookup yields CDR1 KGHSH and CDR2 LQKENI. V gave up 3 bases and J gave up 8 bases, with 16 bases separating them. As DNA, the CDR3 is TGTGCCAGCTCACCTTCGACGGGACAACGAGGCTACACCTTC. Its protein is CASSPSTGQRGYTF.

This clone came up once. V usage is TRBV7-6 and J usage is TRBJ2-1, with TRBD2 matching over 12 bases. The CDR3 has 18 amino acids. CDR1 is SGHVS, CDR2 FNYEAQ, per germline. V lost 5 bases and J lost 7; bases outside the gene matches: 15. The CDR3 region has the DNA TGTGCCAGCAGCCCAGAGGTCGTAGCTAGCGGGGGGGGGAATGAGCAGTTCTTC. Protein: CASSPEVVASGGGNEQFF.

The chain has TRBV28 and TRBJ1-3; D is possibly TRBD1 (6 bases). Germline CDR1 MDHEN, CDR2 SYDVKM. The CDR3 sequence is 12 residues long. Trimming cost V 4 bases and J 9 bases, with 10 bases left between them. CDR3 in DNA: TGTGCCAGCAGTTCACAGGGTCTCACCATATATTTT. Encoded protein: CASSSQGLTIYF.

The gene calls are TRBV7-6 and TRBJ1-3; 8 bases agree with TRBD1. CDR1 and CDR2 (germline): SGHVS, FNYEAQ. This CDR3 has 16 residues. V lost 1 base and J lost 0; bases outside the gene matches: 2. The CDR3 spells CASSLGDRRSGNTIYF. The CDR3 nucleotides are TGTGCCAGCAGCTTAGGGGACAGGCGCTCTGGAAACACCATATATTTT.

The chain links TRBV6-1 to TRBJ2-4, with a weak D call TRBD2 (5 bases). Germline loops: CDR1 MNHNS, CDR2 SASEGT. The V end was cut by 2 bases, the J end by 0 bases, with 8 bases between. The CDR3 loop spans 15 amino acids. The CDR3 is CASSEIATAKNIQYF. In DNA, the CDR3 is TGTGCCAGCAGTGAAATAGCGACAGCCAAAAACATTCAGTACTTC.

The chain is built from TRBV10-3 and TRBJ2-3, with 9 bases aligning to TRBD1. This CDR3 spans 13 amino acids. V was pared by 5 bases and J by 11 bases, with 8 bases of the junction left unmatched. In germline, CDR1 is ENHRY, CDR2 SYGVKD. The CDR3 nucleotides read TGTGCCATCAGTCCTGGGACAGGGAGCGGGCAGTATTTT. The encoded protein is CAISPGTGSGQYF.

The V call is TRBV6-5, the J call TRBJ2-1; 7 bases fit TRBD2. Trimming took 0 bases from V and 4 from J; bases not matched to a gene: 6. This CDR3 comprises 16 residues. Germline V gene sequence: CDR1 MNHEY, CDR2 SVGAGI. The CDR3 loop reads CASSYSASGIYNEQFF. CDR3 bases: TGTGCCAGCAGTTACTCAGCTAGCGGTATATACAATGAGCAGTTCTTC.

The chain carries TRBV27 and TRBJ2-2; no definite D call. The length of the CDR3 is 13 residues. Germline V gene data show CDR1 as MNHEY and CDR2 as SMNVEV (reference sequence). The V and J ends lost 9 bases and 3 bases respectively, with 11 bases between them. The DNA of the CDR3 is TGTGCCAGTCGTCGTAGTTACACCGGGGAGCTGTTTTTT. Its protein is CASRRSYTGELFF.

The chain employs TRBV13 and TRBJ1-2; 8 bases map to TRBD1. The CDR3 runs 16 residues. Germline loops: CDR1 PRHDT, CDR2 FYEKMQ (reference sequence). V lost 3 bases, J lost 2 bases, and 8 bases stayed unmatched. The CDR3 here is CASSLPGTGANYGYTF. The CDR3 DNA sequence: TGTGCCAGCAGCTTGCCCGGGACAGGTGCAAACTATGGCTACACCTTC.

The gene calls are TRBV30 and TRBJ1-2; D call uncertain. V lost 5 bases, J lost 4 bases, and 8 bases lay in between. Germline loops: CDR1 GTSNPN, CDR2 SVGIG (reference sequence). The CDR3 has 11 amino acids. The CDR3 region has the DNA TGTGCCTGGGCCCCGGGCTATGGCTACACCTTC. Protein: CAWAPGYGYTF.

Of note for this clone: Germline is not matched at one junction end, which may reflect a read error. The V call is TRBV29-1, the J call TRBJ1-1; TRBD1 matches at 9 bases. Germline CDR1 reads SQVTM; CDR2 reads ANQGSEA. The CDR3 length is 13 residues. The CDR3 DNA follows: TGCAGCGTCGAAGGGACAGGGAGCACTGAAGCTTTCTTT. Encoded protein: CSVEGTGSTEAFF. Full variable domain (outside the CDR3, taken from reference TRBV29-1 and TRBJ1-1): SAVISQKPSRDICQRGTSLTIQCQVDSQVTMMFWYRQQPGQSLTLIATANQGSEATYESGFVIDKFPISRPNLTFSTLTVSNMSPEDSSIYLCSVEGTGSTEAFFGQGTRLTVV.